One and the same sample provided the 7 T cell receptor beta chains below, sequenced in a study of vaccination and CD4 T cells after COVID-19. These receptors have no identified antigens. The Oncomine TCR Beta short-read assay was applied to DNA of cultured CD4+ T cells. MiXCR, applied by TCRdb to the PCR reads, yields one record per CDR3 protein. The top ten hold roughly 6.5% of the sample, which has roughly 19,000 distinct CDR3 sequences, roughly 50% seen once. Treatment specified: roughly nine-day PBMC culture with coronavirus spike peptide pools or control peptides (ViraFEST assay). The sequenced sample was CD4+ T cells from blood, cultured in vitro. Every receptor here comes from a human donor who had recovered from COVID-19.

The chain combines TRBV30 with TRBJ1-5; D not resolved. The CDR3 length is 13 residues. Trimming took 0 bases from V and 5 from J, leaving 8 bases between them. Germline CDR1 GTSNPN, CDR2 SVGIG (reference sequence). The CDR3 nucleotides read TGTGCCTGGAGTGTACGAGGAGATCAGCCCCAGCATTTT. Protein sequence: CAWSVRGDQPQHF.

The chain employs TRBV27 and TRBJ2-1; possibly TRBD2 for D (6 bases). The germline gives CDR1 MNHEY, CDR2 SMNVEV (reference sequence). The ends were cut back, 3 bases at V and 6 bases at J, with 12 bases in the middle. The CDR3 sequence is 14 residues long. CDR3 nucleotides: TGTGCCAGCAGTTTCGCGGGACTCCTCAATGAGCAGTTCTTC. Its translation is CASSFAGLLNEQFF.

The V gene is TRBV6-2 or TRBV6-3, the J gene TRBJ2-4, with TRBD2 matching over 14 bases. CDR1 and CDR2 (germline): MNHEY, SVGEGT. CDR3 size: 16 residues. J gave up 13 bases and V 7 bases, and 15 bases lay outside the gene matches. The CDR3 bases are TGTGCCAGCACCAACGCCGGGACTAGCGGGAGAGGGCCCCAGTACTTC. It codes for CASTNAGTSGRGPQYF.

The chain carries TRBV18 and TRBJ1-5, with D perhaps matching TRBD1 (6 bases). The CDR3 consists of 16 residues. The ends were cut back, 0 bases at V and 5 bases at J, with 14 bases in the middle. The germline gives CDR1 KGHSH, CDR2 LQKENI. CDR3 region: CASSPPGGGEDQPQHF. Written as DNA, the CDR3 is TGTGCCAGCTCACCACCAGGGGGGGGGGAAGATCAGCCCCAGCATTTT.

This chain connects TRBV4-2 to TRBJ2-5, with TRBD2 as a possible D gene (6 bases). V was clipped by 1 base and J by 4 bases, with 10 bases between them. The CDR3 covers 14 residues. Germline CDR1 and CDR2: LGHNA and YNFKEQ. The CDR3 sequence: CASSQAAGGETQYF. The CDR3 bases are TGTGCCAGCAGCCAAGCGGCCGGGGGAGAGACCCAGTACTTC.

The sample holds a few counts of this clonotype. The chain joins TRBV27 to TRBJ2-5; D is unclear. Deletions cut 4 bases from V and 0 bases from J, with 6 bases between. Germline CDR1 MNHEY, CDR2 SMNVEV (reference sequence). The CDR3 contains 13 residues. The CDR3 bases are TGTGCCAGCAGTTGGACCTACCAAGAGACCCAGTACTTC. Protein sequence: CASSWTYQETQYF.

This chain joins TRBV27 and TRBJ2-3; either TRBD1 or TRBD2 may supply D (5 bases each). V lost 4 bases, J lost 9 bases, and 14 bases lay in between. Germline V gives CDR1 MNHEY, CDR2 SMNVEV (reference sequence). The CDR3 is 13 residues long. CDR3 sequence reads: CASSSRGVGTQYF. Written as DNA, the CDR3 is TGTGCCAGCAGTTCCCGAGGGGTGGGGACGCAGTATTTT.